Below are 23 T cell receptor beta chains sequenced from a single sample in a study of identical twins. TCRdb itself ran the 5' RACE reads through MiXCR, one entry per CDR3 protein. The table records approximately 670,000 distinct CDR3 sequences, around 5.7% of them present only once. Material: naive T cells sorted from blood. These TCRs come from a man in his late teens or twenties in good health.

Only a few counts were recorded for this clonotype. The genes are TRBV20-1 and TRBJ2-3; possibly TRBD1 for D (5 bases). The CDR3 loop spans 15 amino acids. V was trimmed by 2 bases and J by 4 bases, leaving 16 bases between them. Germline assignment: CDR1 DFQATT and CDR2 SNEGSKA (reference sequence). The DNA of the CDR3 is TGCAGTGCTAGAAGATTGCAGGGATCCCCAGATACGCAGTATTTT. It encodes CSARRLQGSPDTQYF.

This clonotype was seen many times. The V and J genes are TRBV5-1 and TRBJ2-1; 8 bases map to TRBD1. V lost 4 bases to trimming and J lost 5 bases; unmatched junction nucleotides: 8. The CDR3 contains 15 residues. From germline, CDR1 is SGHRS and CDR2 YFSETQ. The CDR3 sequence is CASSLTGTGHNEQFF. DNA for the CDR3: TGCGCCAGCAGCCTCACCGGGACAGGACACAATGAGCAGTTCTTC.

The chain recombines TRBV4-3 with TRBJ2-7; possibly TRBD2 for D (5 bases). The V gene's germline CDR1 is LGHNA and CDR2 YSLEER. Trimming took off 1 base at V and 3 bases at J, with 19 bases between the two ends. The CDR3 sequence is 17 residues long. CDR3 amino acids: CASSQVRKKADHYEQYF. In nucleotides, the CDR3 is TGCGCCAGCAGCCAAGTGCGGAAGAAAGCGGATCACTACGAGCAGTACTTC.

This clonotype occurred many times. The chain combines TRBV10-3 with TRBJ2-3; perhaps TRBD1 as D (6 bases). In germline, CDR1 is ENHRY, CDR2 SYGVKD. This CDR3 contains 14 residues. Trimming stripped 11 bases from V and 6 bases from J, with 21 bases between. The CDR3 region has the DNA TGTGCCGTAGTGGACAGCCCCGACACGGATACGCAGTATTTT. Amino acids: CAVVDSPDTDTQYF.

This clonotype was counted a few times. V and J are TRBV3-1 and TRBJ1-1, with D perhaps TRBD1 (5 bases). This CDR3 spans 13 amino acids. Germline values: CDR1 LGHDT, CDR2 YNNKEL (reference sequence). Between the trimmed V and J ends, which lost 3 bases and 2 bases, there was a span of 7 bases. CDR3 in amino acids: CASSHGANTEAFF. CDR3 DNA: TGTGCCAGCAGCCATGGGGCTAACACTGAAGCTTTCTTT.

Many counts were recorded for this clonotype. J is TRBJ2-1 and V is TRBV14; the match to TRBD1 covers 7 bases. The CDR3 has 13 residues. After removal of 8 bases from V and 4 bases from J, the junction contained 5 bases not matched to a gene. Per the germline V gene, CDR1 is SGHDN and CDR2 is FVKESK. The CDR3 loop reads CASRRDSYNEQFF. The CDR3 DNA reads TGTGCCAGCCGAAGGGACAGTTACAATGAGCAGTTCTTC.

This clonotype was picked up many times. The chain links TRBV5-1 to TRBJ2-3; no definite D call. The germline V gene has CDR1 SGHRS and CDR2 YFSETQ. V was trimmed by 0 bases and J by 0 bases, leaving 8 bases between them. The CDR3 spans 15 residues. The CDR3 DNA reads as TGCGCCAGCAGCTTGGTAGGGCAGAGCACAGATACGCAGTATTTT. Amino acid sequence: CASSLVGQSTDTQYF.

This clonotype has a handful of counts. The chain is built from TRBV12-3 or TRBV12-4 and TRBJ2-7; D is unclear. V lost 3 bases and J lost 0, with 21 bases in between. The CDR3 contains 18 residues. The CDR3 DNA is TGTGCCAGCAGTTTTGTCCTTGGATCCGTCGAGAGCTCCTACGAGCAGTACTTC. It codes for CASSFVLGSVESSYEQYF.

With respect to this clonotype: A much larger clone lies a single base off, so this may be a read error. The chain is built from TRBV7-2 and TRBJ1-4; D unresolved. Germline V CDR1 and CDR2: SGHTA, FQGNSA. The CDR3 loop spans 13 amino acids. Here the CDR3 DNA reads TGTGGCAGCAGTACGTACGGTAATGAAAAACTGTTTTTT. Translated: CGSSTYGNEKLFF.

This clonotype was seen repeatedly, ten times or more. The chain is built from TRBV4-1 and TRBJ2-1; D unclear. The CDR3 has 16 amino acids. Trimming shortened V by 0 bases and J by 1 base, and 10 bases separated the two germline ends. Germline V gene lookup returns CDR1 MGHRA and CDR2 YSYEKL. Here the CDR3 reads CASSQEEASSYNEQFF. Here the CDR3 DNA reads TGCGCCAGCAGCCAAGAAGAGGCCAGTTCCTACAATGAGCAGTTCTTC.

The chain employs TRBV3-1 and TRBJ2-1; D is possibly TRBD2 (6 bases). Looked up from germline, CDR1 is LGHDT and CDR2 is YNNKEL (reference sequence). The CDR3 totals 15 residues. The germline V and J ends were trimmed by 2 bases and 4 bases, with 12 bases remaining between them. CDR3 sequence reads: CASSQRRGIYNEQFF. The CDR3 nucleotides are TGTGCCAGCAGCCAAAGGCGGGGAATTTACAATGAGCAGTTCTTC.

At least ten counts were recorded for this clonotype. V usage is TRBV12-3 or TRBV12-4 and J usage is TRBJ2-1; 8 bases are shared with TRBD2. With 0 bases clipped from V and 2 bases from J, the junction kept 3 bases outside the gene matches. The length of the CDR3 is 16 residues. The CDR3 reads CASSLAPGLAYNEQFF. The CDR3 DNA follows: TGTGCCAGCAGTTTAGCCCCGGGACTAGCCTACAATGAGCAGTTCTTC.

This clonotype came up many times. This chain connects TRBV24-1 to TRBJ2-1, with TRBD1 matching over 11 bases. In germline, CDR1 is KGHDR, CDR2 SFDVKD. V lost 3 bases and J lost 9; bases outside the gene matches: 0. This CDR3 has 13 amino acids. CDR3: CATSDGTGGEQFF. Here the CDR3 DNA reads TGTGCCACCAGTGATGGGACAGGGGGTGAGCAGTTCTTC.

This clonotype was seen repeatedly, ten times or more. The rearrangement uses TRBV20-1 and TRBJ1-5; D is possibly TRBD1 (5 bases). Trimming took off 1 base at V and 6 bases at J, with 16 bases between the two ends. The CDR3 covers 15 residues. Germline CDR1 and CDR2: DFQATT and SNEGSKA (reference sequence). CDR3 in amino acids: CSARGGITSGQPQHF. The DNA of the CDR3 is TGCAGTGCTAGAGGGGGGATAACCTCGGGTCAGCCCCAGCATTTT.

This sequence joins TRBV24-1 and TRBJ2-1; 8 bases map to TRBD2. This CDR3 region has 17 residues. The germline CDR1 and CDR2 sequences are KGHDR and SFDVKD. Germline trimming cut 1 base from V and 1 base from J; bases unmatched to any gene: 5. CDR3 residues: CATSDFKAGGSYNEQFF. The CDR3 DNA follows: TGTGCCACCAGTGATTTTAAGGCGGGAGGTTCCTACAATGAGCAGTTCTTC.

This clonotype was seen many times. This chain connects TRBV29-1 to TRBJ2-3, with D hard to call. The CDR3 runs 11 residues. CDR1 SQVTM and CDR2 ANQGSEA come from the germline V gene. The ends were cut back, 3 bases at V and 5 bases at J, with 6 bases in the middle. The CDR3 region is CSVEDLDTQYF. CDR3 coding DNA: TGCAGCGTTGAGGACCTAGATACGCAGTATTTT.

The rearrangement uses TRBV6-1 and TRBJ2-3; TRBD2 might be the D (6 bases). V gave up 6 bases and J gave up 2 bases, with 24 bases separating them. The CDR3 totals 18 residues. Germline V gene sequence: CDR1 MNHNS, CDR2 SASEGT. CDR3 bases: TGTGCCAGCAGACAATCCCCGGGACTCACACAATACACAGATACGCAGTATTTT. Protein sequence: CASRQSPGLTQYTDTQYF.

This clonotype was counted ten times or more. The chain employs TRBV30 and TRBJ2-2, with D unclear. The CDR3 covers 12 residues. Germline values: CDR1 GTSNPN, CDR2 SVGIG (reference sequence). Trimming pared 5 bases from V and 4 bases from J, leaving 8 bases between. The CDR3 DNA follows: TGTGCCTGGGCCCGGCTCACCGGGGAGCTGTTTTTT. This gives the protein CAWARLTGELFF.

About this clonotype itself: Its ends do not fully match the called genes, so a read error is possible. The chain has TRBV6-2 or TRBV6-3 and TRBJ2-5; 8 nucleotides agree with TRBD1. CDR1 is MNHEY and CDR2 is SVGEGT in the germline V gene. The CDR3 covers 14 residues. The CDR3 sequence is CTSSYQGARKTQYF. CDR3 nucleotides: TGTACCAGCAGTTATCAGGGGGCGCGGAAGACCCAGTACTTC.

This clonotype came up many times. The rearrangement joins TRBV4-2 to TRBJ2-2, with D hard to call. The germline V gene encodes CDR1 LGHNA and CDR2 YNFKEQ. The V gene lost 0 bases and the J gene lost 0 bases, with 11 bases spanning the gap. The CDR3 consists of 17 residues. The CDR3 spells CASSQDRDGSNTGELFF. CDR3 nucleotides: TGTGCCAGCAGCCAAGATCGAGACGGATCGAACACCGGGGAGCTGTTTTTT.

This clonotype was recorded many times. The chain combines TRBV4-2 with TRBJ1-2; D gene unclear. Germline V CDR1 and CDR2: LGHNA, YNFKEQ. V was cut by 5 bases and J by 10 bases, with 11 bases left in between. CDR3 length equals 11 residues. CDR3 loop: CASSSPRAYTF. The CDR3 DNA reads as TGTGCCAGCAGCTCCCCCCGGGCCTACACCTTC.

The J gene is TRBJ2-5, the V gene TRBV5-1; possible D gene TRBD2, 5 bases. The germline gives CDR1 SGHRS, CDR2 YFSETQ. This CDR3 is 12 amino acids long. Deletions cut 2 bases from V and 6 bases from J, with 8 bases between. CDR3 nucleotide sequence: TGCGCCAGCAGCTTCGGGGAACAGACCCAGTACTTC. This codes for CASSFGEQTQYF.

There are a few counts of this clonotype. The rearrangement joins TRBV14 to TRBJ2-3; unclear D gene. The length of the CDR3 is 13 residues. V was shortened by 1 base and J by 2 bases, with 4 bases between the two germline ends. The germline V gene encodes CDR1 SGHDN and CDR2 FVKESK. CDR3 DNA sequence: TGTGCCAGCAGCCAAGTAGCCACAGATACGCAGTATTTT. Its protein product is CASSQVATDTQYF.